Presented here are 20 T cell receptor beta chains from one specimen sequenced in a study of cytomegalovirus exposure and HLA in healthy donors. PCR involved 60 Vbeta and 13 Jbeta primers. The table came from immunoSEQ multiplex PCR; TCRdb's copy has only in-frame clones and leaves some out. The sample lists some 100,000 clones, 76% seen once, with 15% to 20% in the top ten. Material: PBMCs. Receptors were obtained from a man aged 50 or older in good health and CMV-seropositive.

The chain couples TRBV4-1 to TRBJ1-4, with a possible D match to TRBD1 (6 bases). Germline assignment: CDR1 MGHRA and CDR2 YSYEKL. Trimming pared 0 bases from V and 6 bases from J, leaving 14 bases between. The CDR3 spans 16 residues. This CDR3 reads CASSQDIRGGHEKLFF. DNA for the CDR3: TGCGCCAGCAGCCAAGATATAAGGGGGGGACATGAAAAACTGTTTTTT.

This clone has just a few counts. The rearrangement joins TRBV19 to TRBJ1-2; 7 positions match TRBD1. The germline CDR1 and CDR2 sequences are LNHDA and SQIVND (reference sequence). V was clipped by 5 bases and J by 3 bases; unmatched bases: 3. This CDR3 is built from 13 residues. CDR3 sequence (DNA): TGTGCCAGTAGTCTCACAGGGGACTATGGCTACACCTTC. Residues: CASSLTGDYGYTF.

The DNA for the CDR3 is TGTGCCATCCGACGGACTAGCGGGGCAACCTCCTACGAGCAGTACTTC. It yields the protein CAIRRTSGATSYEQYF. The chain recombines TRBV10-3 with TRBJ2-7; 12 positions match TRBD2. This CDR3 comprises 16 residues. With 8 bases clipped from V and 0 bases from J, the junction kept 8 bases outside the gene matches. CDR1 and CDR2 from the germline V gene are ENHRY and SYGVKD.

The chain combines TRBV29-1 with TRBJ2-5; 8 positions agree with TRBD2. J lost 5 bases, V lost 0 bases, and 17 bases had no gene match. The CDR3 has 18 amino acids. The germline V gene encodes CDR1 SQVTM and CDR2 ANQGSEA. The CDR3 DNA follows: TGCAGCGTTGAAGATCGGGGACCCCCACAGCGGGAGTGGGAGACCCAGTACTTC. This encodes CSVEDRGPPQREWETQYF.

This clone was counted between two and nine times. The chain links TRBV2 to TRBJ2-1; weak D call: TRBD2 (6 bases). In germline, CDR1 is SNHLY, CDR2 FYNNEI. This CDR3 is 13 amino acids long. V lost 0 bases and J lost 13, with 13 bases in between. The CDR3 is CASSEALGLGQFF. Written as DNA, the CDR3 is TGTGCCAGCAGTGAAGCGCTGGGACTTGGCCAGTTCTTC. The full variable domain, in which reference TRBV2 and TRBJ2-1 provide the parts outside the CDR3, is EPEVTQTPSHQVTQMGQEVILRCVPISNHLYFYWYRQILGQKVEFLVSFYNNEISEKSEIFDDQFSVERPDGSNFTLKIRSTKLEDSAMYFCASSEALGLGQFFGPGTRLTVL.

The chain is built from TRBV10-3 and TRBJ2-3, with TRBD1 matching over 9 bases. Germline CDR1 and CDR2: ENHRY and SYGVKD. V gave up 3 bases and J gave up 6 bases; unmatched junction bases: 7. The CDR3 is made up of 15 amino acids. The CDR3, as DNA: TGTGCCATCAGTGACCCGGCAGGGACAGGGGATACGCAGTATTTT. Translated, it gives CAISDPAGTGDTQYF.

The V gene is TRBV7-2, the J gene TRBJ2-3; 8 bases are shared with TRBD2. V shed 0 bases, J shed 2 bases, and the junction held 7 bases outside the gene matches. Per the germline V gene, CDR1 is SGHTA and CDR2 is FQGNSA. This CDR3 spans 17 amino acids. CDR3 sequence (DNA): TGTGCCAGCAGCTTAGCGCCTGGCGGGGGGACCACAGATACGCAGTATTTT. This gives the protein CASSLAPGGGTTDTQYF.

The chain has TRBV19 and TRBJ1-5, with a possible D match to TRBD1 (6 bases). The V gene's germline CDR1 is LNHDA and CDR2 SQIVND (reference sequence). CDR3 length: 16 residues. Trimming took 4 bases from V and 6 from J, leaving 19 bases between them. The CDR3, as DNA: TGTGCCAGTAGTACTTTCGACAGGTACCAGCCTCAGCCCCAGCATTTT. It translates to CASSTFDRYQPQPQHF. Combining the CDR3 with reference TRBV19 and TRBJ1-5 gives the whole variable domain DGGITQSPKYLFRKEGQNVTLSCEQNLNHDAMYWYRQDPGQGLRLIYYSQIVNDFQKGDIAEGYSVSREKKESFPLTVTSAQKNPTAFYLCASSTFDRYQPQPQHFGDGTRLSIL.

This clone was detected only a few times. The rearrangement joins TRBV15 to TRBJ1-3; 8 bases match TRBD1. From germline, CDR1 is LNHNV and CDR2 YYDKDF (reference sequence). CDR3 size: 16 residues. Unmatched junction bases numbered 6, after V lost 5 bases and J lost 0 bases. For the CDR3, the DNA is TGTGCCACCAGCGGGGCCGGGACAGGCTCTGGAAACACCATATATTTT. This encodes CATSGAGTGSGNTIYF.

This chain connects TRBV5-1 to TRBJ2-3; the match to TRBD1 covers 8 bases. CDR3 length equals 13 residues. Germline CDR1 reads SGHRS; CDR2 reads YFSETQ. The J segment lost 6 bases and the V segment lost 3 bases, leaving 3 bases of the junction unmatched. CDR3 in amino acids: CASSSTGGDTQYF. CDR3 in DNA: TGCGCCAGCAGCTCTACAGGGGGGGATACGCAGTATTTT.

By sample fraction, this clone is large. The DNA of the CDR3 is TGTGCCAGCAGTGTCAGCGAGAACACTGAAGCTTTCTTT. Residues: CASSVSENTEAFF. The chain uses TRBV6-4 and TRBJ1-1, with D unclear. The CDR3 length is 13 residues. Trimming cost V 4 bases and J 1 base, with 7 bases left between them. Germline V gene sequence: CDR1 MRHNA, CDR2 SNTAGT.

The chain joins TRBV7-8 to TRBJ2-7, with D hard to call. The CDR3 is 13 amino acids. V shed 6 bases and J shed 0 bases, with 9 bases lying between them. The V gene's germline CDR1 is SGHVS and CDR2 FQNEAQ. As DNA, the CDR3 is TGTGCCAGCAGTTTAATTAGCTCCTACGAGCAGTACTTC. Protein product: CASSLISSYEQYF.

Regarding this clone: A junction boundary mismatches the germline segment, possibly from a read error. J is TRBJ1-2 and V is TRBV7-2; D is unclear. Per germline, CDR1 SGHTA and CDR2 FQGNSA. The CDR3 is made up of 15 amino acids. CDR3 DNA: TGTGCCAGCAGATTAGGGCCTAGAATATCCGATGGCTACACCTTC. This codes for CASRLGPRISDGYTF.

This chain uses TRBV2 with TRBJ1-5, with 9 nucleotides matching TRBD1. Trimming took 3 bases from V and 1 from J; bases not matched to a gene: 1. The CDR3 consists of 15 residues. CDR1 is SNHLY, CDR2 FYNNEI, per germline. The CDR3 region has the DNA TGTGCCAGCAGTGAGACAGGGGGGAGCAATCAGCCCCAGCATTTT. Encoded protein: CASSETGGSNQPQHF.

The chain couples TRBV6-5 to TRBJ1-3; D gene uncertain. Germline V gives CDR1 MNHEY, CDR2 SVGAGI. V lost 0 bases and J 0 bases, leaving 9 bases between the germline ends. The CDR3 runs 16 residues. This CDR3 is CASSYSRSHSGNTIYF. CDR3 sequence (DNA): TGTGCCAGCAGTTACTCGAGAAGCCACTCTGGAAACACCATATATTTT.

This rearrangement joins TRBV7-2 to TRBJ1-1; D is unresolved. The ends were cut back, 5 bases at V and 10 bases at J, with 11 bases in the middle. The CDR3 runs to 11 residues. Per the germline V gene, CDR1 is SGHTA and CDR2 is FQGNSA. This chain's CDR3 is CASSPQVGAFF. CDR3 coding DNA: TGTGCCAGCAGCCCTCAGGTAGGAGCTTTCTTT.

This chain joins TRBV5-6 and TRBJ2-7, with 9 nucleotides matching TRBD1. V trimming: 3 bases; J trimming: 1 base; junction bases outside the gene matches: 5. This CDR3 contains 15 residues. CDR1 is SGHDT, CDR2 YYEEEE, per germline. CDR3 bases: TGTGCCAGCAGCTCGGTGGGGACAGGGTCCTACGAGCAGTACTTC. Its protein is CASSSVGTGSYEQYF.

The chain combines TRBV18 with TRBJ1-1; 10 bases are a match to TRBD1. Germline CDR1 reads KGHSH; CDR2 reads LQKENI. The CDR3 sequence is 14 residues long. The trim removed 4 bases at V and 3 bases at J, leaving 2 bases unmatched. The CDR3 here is CASSRGQGDTEAFF. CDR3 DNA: TGTGCCAGCTCACGTGGACAGGGGGACACTGAAGCTTTCTTT.

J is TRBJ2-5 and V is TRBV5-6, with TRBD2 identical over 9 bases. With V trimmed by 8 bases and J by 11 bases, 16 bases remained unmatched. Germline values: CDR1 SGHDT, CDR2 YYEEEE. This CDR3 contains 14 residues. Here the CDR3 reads CARGIGREGLEQYF. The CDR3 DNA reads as TGTGCCAGAGGTATTGGGCGGGAGGGCCTTGAGCAGTACTTC.

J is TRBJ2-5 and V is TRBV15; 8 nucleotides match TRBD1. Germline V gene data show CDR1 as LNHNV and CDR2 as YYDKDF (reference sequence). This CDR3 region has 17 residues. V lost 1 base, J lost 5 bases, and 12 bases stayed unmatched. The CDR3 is CATSRAHLPRDRETQYF. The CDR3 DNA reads TGTGCCACCAGCAGAGCTCACTTACCCCGGGACAGGGAGACCCAGTACTTC.